The clone carrying this T cell receptor (beta chain) was seen a few times. What it binds is unknown. The data were taken from a study of cytomegalovirus exposure and HLA in healthy donors. Findings and limits, study-wide: Researchers reported that a few CMV-associated chains were confirmed in vitro as CMV antigen-specific. Fewer than 20,000 TCR beta sequences were associated with HLA alleles at 0.05 false discovery rate in a later analysis.

Primers for the PCR totalled 60 Vbeta and 13 Jbeta. The protocol was immunoSEQ multiplex PCR, while the TCRdb copy is restricted to in-frame clones and leaves out a portion. This sample carries 140,000 to 150,000 clones, 77% of them seen once, and the ten largest clones take roughly 4.2%. The CDR3 is 15 amino acids. The V end lost 8 bases, the J end lost 4 bases, and 20 bases lay between the germline ends. CDR1 PRHDT and CDR2 FYEKMQ come from the germline V gene (reference sequence). The clonotype originates from a male donor in good health and CMV-seronegative. Sequenced input: PBMCs. This sequence joins TRBV13 and TRBJ1-1, with D possibly TRBD1 on 5 matching bases. Here the CDR3 DNA reads TGTGCCAGCGGCCCCGGCGGGGGAGGTGGCACTGAAGCTTTCTTT. This sequence encodes CASGPGGGGGTEAFF.